Each of the 6 T cell receptor beta chains below was sequenced from the same sample in a study of shared clonotypes between healthy human individuals. Assay: immunoSEQ multiplex PCR; the TCRdb copy retains only in-frame clones and omits some. The sample records fewer than 3 million clones, 92% being singletons. The source material was naive CD4+ T cells from PBMCs. Regarding subset: CD45RA+ positively selected. The receptors here all came from a man aged 18 to 29 in good health. Some clones in this sample may be carry-over from other donors' samples.

A single count supports this clone. The rearrangement uses TRBV29-1 and TRBJ1-2, with 10 positions matching TRBD1. From germline, CDR1 is SQVTM and CDR2 ANQGSEA. The CDR3 extends over 13 amino acids. The V gene end was trimmed by 4 bases and the J gene end by 8 bases; junction bases not matched to a gene: 7. The CDR3 sequence: CSVGGQGGRGYTF. CDR3 DNA sequence: TGCAGCGTTGGCGGACAGGGGGGGAGAGGCTACACCTTC. Filled out from reference TRBV29-1 and TRBJ1-2, the complete variable domain reads SAVISQKPSRDICQRGTSLTIQCQVDSQVTMMFWYRQQPGQSLTLIATANQGSEATYESGFVIDKFPISRPNLTFSTLTVSNMSPEDSSIYLCSVGGQGGRGYTFGSGTRLTVV.

V is TRBV7-9 and J is TRBJ2-3; the match to TRBD2 covers 13 bases. The CDR3 contains 19 residues. The trim removed 5 bases at V and 3 bases at J, leaving 14 bases unmatched. CDR1 and CDR2 from the germline V gene are SEHNR and FQNEAQ (reference sequence). The CDR3 bases are TGTGCCAGCAGCCTGATCCCCGGGGGGACTAGCGGGACGACAGATACGCAGTATTTT. Protein: CASSLIPGGTSGTTDTQYF.

This chain connects TRBV6-6 to TRBJ1-4; D unresolved. V dropped 0 bases and J dropped 8 bases, with 13 bases sitting between them. This CDR3 region has 15 residues. The germline V gene encodes CDR1 MNHNY and CDR2 SVGAGI (reference sequence). CDR3 residues: CASSYSLVTDEKLFF. The CDR3 DNA sequence: TGTGCCAGCAGTTACTCGTTAGTAACAGACGAAAAACTGTTTTTT.

The chain uses TRBV2 and TRBJ1-2; D remains unclear. The germline gives CDR1 SNHLY, CDR2 FYNNEI. V was cut by 0 bases and J by 8 bases, with 13 bases left in between. This CDR3 contains 14 residues. The chain's CDR3 is CASSEAPRGVGYTF. In DNA, the CDR3 is TGTGCCAGCAGTGAAGCACCCCGGGGAGTCGGCTACACCTTC.

V gene TRBV28 combines with J gene TRBJ2-1, with D uncertain. V was pared by 1 base and J by 7 bases, with 5 bases between. This CDR3 comprises 12 residues. Germline CDR1 is MDHEN and CDR2 is SYDVKM. CDR3 protein: CASSLSKNEQFF. In DNA, the CDR3 is TGTGCCAGCAGTTTATCGAAAAATGAGCAGTTCTTC. Full variable domain (rest looked up from reference TRBV28 and TRBJ2-1): DVKVTQSSRYLVKRTGEKVFLECVQDMDHENMFWYRQDPGLGLRLIYFSYDVKMKEKGDIPEGYSVSREKKERFSLILESASTNQTSMYLCASSLSKNEQFFGPGTRLTVL.

V usage is TRBV18 and J usage is TRBJ2-7, with unresolved D. The V end lost 1 base, the J end lost 0 bases, and 13 bases lay between the germline ends. Germline V gene lookup returns CDR1 KGHSH and CDR2 LQKENI. The CDR3 contains 16 residues. CDR3 sequence (DNA): TGTGCCAGCTCACCACGTATAGGCCCGAGCTCCTACGAGCAGTACTTC. It translates to CASSPRIGPSSYEQYF.